These 30 T cell receptor delta chains share one sample of origin, sequenced in a study of delta chains in infants with herpesvirus infections. Gamma-chain- and delta-chain-specific primers converted PBMC RNA into TCR cDNA. TCRdb applied CATT to the RT-PCR reads for clone calling. The sample has roughly 1,400 delta-chain clones; 35% are singletons. This specimen consisted of peripheral blood, obtained at time point 1 of longitudinal follow-up. The receptors here all came from a human donor who was a Ugandan infant, either HIV-exposed or HIV-unexposed (not recorded which).

This clone was seen only once. This may be a read error, as it is one base from a much larger clone. J is TRDJ1 and V is TRDV1, with 10 bases aligning to TRDD3. With 0 bases clipped from V and 11 bases from J, the junction kept 15 bases outside the gene matches. Germline-derived CDR1 and CDR2 are TSWWSYY and QGS. CDR3 length: 17 residues. The CDR3: CALGELVSPPGGYLLIF. The CDR3 nucleotides read TGTGCTCTTGGGGAACTAGTCAGCCCCCCTGGGGGATATTTGCTCATCTTT.

V is TRAV38-2/DV8 and J is TRDJ1; 11 nucleotides agree with TRDD3. Trimming at V came to 3 bases and at J to 0 bases, leaving 13 bases not matched to a gene. The CDR3 has 19 residues. Germline V gene lookup returns CDR1 TSESDYY and CDR2 QEAYKQQN. CDR3 in DNA: TGTGCTTATAGGACAGCTTCGTACTGGGGGATAGGGTACACCGATAAACTCATCTTT. Translated: CAYRTASYWGIGYTDKLIF.

V gene TRDV1 combines with J gene TRDJ1; 8 bases map to TRDD3. The CDR3 runs 19 residues. V lost 4 bases and J lost 0; bases outside the gene matches: 16. The germline gives CDR1 TSWWSYY, CDR2 QGS. CDR3 region: CALGGHPKYVGDYTDKLIF. The CDR3 coding sequence is TGTGCTCTTGGGGGCCACCCTAAATACGTGGGGGATTACACCGATAAACTCATCTTT.

The chain recombines TRDV1 with TRDJ1, with D tentatively TRDD2 or TRDD3 (6 bases each). The CDR3 is made up of 26 amino acids. V dropped 0 bases and J dropped 0 bases, with 41 bases sitting between them. Germline V gene data show CDR1 as TSWWSYY and CDR2 as QGS. In nucleotides, the CDR3 is TGTGCTCTTGGGGAACTAGTGGGTAGACTCCTACGCGTAGAGAGGCTGGGGAGACGGAACACCGATAAACTCATCTTT. Protein: CALGELVGRLLRVERLGRRNTDKLIF.

The gene calls are TRDV3 and TRDJ1, with 8 bases identical to TRDD2. The CDR3 is 16 residues long. Trimming at V came to 4 bases and at J to 10 bases, leaving 23 bases not matched to a gene. Germline V gene lookup returns CDR1 TVYSNPD and CDR2 GDNSRS (reference sequence). The CDR3 nucleotides are TGTGCCTCGGCCTTCCTAAAGATGTTGGGACCTAAAGTACTCATCTTT. This codes for CASAFLKMLGPKVLIF.

This rearrangement joins TRDV1 to TRDJ1; 9 bases match TRDD3. Losses at the gene ends were 0 bases for V and 6 bases for J; bases not matched to a gene: 20. Germline V gene sequence: CDR1 TSWWSYY, CDR2 QGS. The CDR3 is 20 amino acids. In DNA, the CDR3 is TGTGCTCTTGGGGAACTAGGGTTGGGGATACGCAGGAGGACGCAATATAAACTCATCTTT. This sequence encodes CALGELGLGIRRRTQYKLIF.

V is TRAV36/DV7 and J is TRDJ1; 8 bases are shared with TRDD2. The CDR3 totals 19 residues. Germline V gene data show CDR1 as VTNFRS and CDR2 as LTSSGIE (reference sequence). Germline trimming cut 1 base from V and 0 bases from J; bases unmatched to any gene: 17. In DNA, the CDR3 is TGTGCTGTGGAGTTGCTTCCTACTAGTGGGGGTTCGAACACCGATAAACTCATCTTT. Its protein is CAVELLPTSGGSNTDKLIF.

The chain combines TRDV2 with TRDJ3, with 11 bases lining up with TRDD3. The germline CDR1 and CDR2 sequences are GEAIGNYY and EKD. The CDR3 length is 17 residues. With 2 bases clipped from V and 2 bases from J, the junction kept 1 base outside the gene matches. In nucleotides, the CDR3 is TGTGCCTGTGACATACTGGGGGATACCTGGGACACCCGACAGATGTTTTTC. This translates into CACDILGDTWDTRQMFF.

This clone came up a few times. The gene calls are TRAV29/DV5 and TRDJ1, with 9 nucleotides matching TRDD3. With V trimmed by 2 bases and J by 1 base, 21 bases remained unmatched. Germline V CDR1 and CDR2: NSMFDY, ISSIKDK. The CDR3 has 20 residues. DNA of the CDR3: TGTGCAGCAAGTCCCCCTACAATGGGGGGATACCAAGGTAGCACCGATAAACTCATCTTT. This codes for CAASPPTMGGYQGSTDKLIF.

This clone was observed a few times. V is TRDV1 and J is TRDJ2; the match to TRDD3 covers 9 bases. This CDR3 has 19 amino acids. The V and J ends lost 2 bases and 8 bases, in that order; junction bases with no gene match: 18. CDR1 and CDR2 (germline): TSWWSYY, QGS. CDR3 coding DNA: TGTGCTCTTGGGGAAGAAAGGGGATACGCGGCACGACAGCACGCACAACTCTTCTTT. Its translation: CALGEERGYAARQHAQLFF.

This clone was seen only a few times. This chain uses TRDV1 with TRDJ1; tentative D call: TRDD3 (7 bases). Germline CDR1 is TSWWSYY and CDR2 is QGS. There are 21 residues in the CDR3. V lost 1 base and J 0 bases, leaving 27 bases between the germline ends. CDR3 DNA: TGTGCTCTTGGGGAACCATTTCCTAAGGTACTGGCCTGGGGGTACACCGATAAACTCATCTTT. Protein product: CALGEPFPKVLAWGYTDKLIF.

Of note for this clone: A much bigger clone sits one base away, suggesting this may be a read error. V usage is TRDV3 and J usage is TRDJ1; TRDD3 matches at 7 bases. Germline CDR1 and CDR2: TVYSNPD and GDNSRS (reference sequence). The CDR3 length is 16 residues. V shed 2 bases and J 0 bases; nucleotides not matched to a gene: 12. The CDR3 here is CAFSLGVLLYTDKLIF. For the CDR3, the DNA is TGTGCCTTTTCGCTGGGGGTACTGCTCTACACCGATAAACTCATCTTT.

This rearrangement joins TRDV1 to TRDJ1, with 12 bases fitting TRDD3. The germline V gene has CDR1 TSWWSYY and CDR2 QGS. V was clipped by 0 bases and J by 0 bases; unmatched bases: 23. CDR3 length: 24 residues. The CDR3 nucleotides read TGTGCTCTTGGGGAACTCCCCTACACGAGTACTGGGGGATACTATCTAGCGTACACCGATAAACTCATCTTT. Its protein product is CALGELPYTSTGGYYLAYTDKLIF.

In its sample, this clone ranks as hyperexpanded. V and J are TRDV1 and TRDJ1; TRDD3 matches at 8 bases. Germline assignment: CDR1 TSWWSYY and CDR2 QGS. This CDR3 spans 15 amino acids. Trimming cost V 1 base and J 8 bases; bases outside gene matches: 9. As DNA, the CDR3 is TGTGCTCTTGGGGAACCGTCACTGGGGGTCTACAAACTCATCTTT. Residues: CALGEPSLGVYKLIF.

On this clone: The sample has other DNA sequences that encode this CDR3 too. The chain employs TRDV1 and TRDJ1; the match to TRDD3 covers 10 bases. This CDR3 comprises 18 residues. The V segment lost 0 bases and the J segment 0 bases; nucleotides outside the gene matches: 7. Germline-derived CDR1 and CDR2 are TSWWSYY and QGS. CDR3 sequence reads: CALGELALGDPNTDKLIF. The CDR3 nucleotides read TGTGCTCTTGGGGAACTTGCACTGGGGGATCCTAACACCGATAAACTCATCTTT.

This clone is large (0.1 to 1%) in the sample. The chain joins TRDV1 to TRDJ1, with D possibly being TRDD2 (5 bases). The CDR3 extends over 18 amino acids. With 2 bases removed from V and 0 bases from J, the gap between germline ends came to 19 bases. From germline, CDR1 is TSWWSYY and CDR2 QGS. The CDR3 coding sequence is TGTGCTCTTGGGGAAAGTAGGACCTACAGGGCGTACACCGATAAACTCATCTTT. As protein: CALGESRTYRAYTDKLIF.

The V and J genes are TRDV1 and TRDJ1, with TRDD3 matching 10 bases. This CDR3 spans 22 amino acids. Germline CDR1 TSWWSYY, CDR2 QGS. Germline trimming cut 2 bases from V and 8 bases from J; bases unmatched to any gene: 29. CDR3 residues: CALGESFLPIPTNWGITLKLIF. As DNA, the CDR3 is TGTGCTCTTGGGGAATCTTTCCTTCCTATACCGACCAACTGGGGGATCACTCTAAAACTCATCTTT.

J is TRDJ1 and V is TRDV1, with TRDD3 matching 12 bases. V shed 5 bases and J 3 bases; nucleotides not matched to a gene: 16. The CDR3 has 19 residues. CDR1 is TSWWSYY and CDR2 is QGS in the germline V gene. The CDR3 region is CALGCRLPTYWGIPDKLIF. CDR3 DNA sequence: TGTGCTCTTGGGTGCCGCCTTCCTACGTACTGGGGGATACCCGATAAACTCATCTTT.

The chain recombines TRAV29/DV5 with TRDJ1; 12 positions match TRDD3. CDR1 is NSMFDY and CDR2 is ISSIKDK in the germline V gene. This CDR3 is 14 amino acids long. Trimming at V came to 3 bases and at J to 2 bases, leaving 2 bases not matched to a gene. The CDR3 DNA follows: TGTGCAGCAACTGGGGGATACGGGACCGATAAACTCATCTTT. Translation gives CAATGGYGTDKLIF.

The V call is TRDV1, the J call TRDJ1, with TRDD2 matching 8 bases. V shed 4 bases and J 7 bases; nucleotides not matched to a gene: 11. CDR1 and CDR2 from the germline V gene are TSWWSYY and QGS. This CDR3 spans 15 amino acids. The CDR3 region is CALGGPLPSKGKLIF. CDR3 sequence (DNA): TGTGCTCTTGGGGGACCCCTTCCTAGTAAGGGTAAACTCATCTTT.

This clone was found once. The chain links TRDV1 to TRDJ1; D is perhaps TRDD2 (6 bases). Germline V lookup: CDR1 TSWWSYY, CDR2 QGS. Between the trimmed V and J ends, which lost 1 base and 3 bases, there was a span of 15 bases. CDR3 size: 16 residues. CDR3 protein: CALGEPNSYLADKLIF. Here the CDR3 DNA reads TGTGCTCTTGGGGAACCAAATTCCTATCTTGCCGATAAACTCATCTTT.

Notes on this clone: A read error is possible here, since a much larger clone lies one base away. The DNA is omitted, as the CDR3 cannot be located on it reliably, and the CDR3 follows TCRdb's listing. V usage is TRAV29/DV5 and J usage is TRDJ1; TRDD3 was called by the table and not checked on the DNA. Germline V gives CDR1 NSMFDY, CDR2 ISSIKDK. The CDR3 is 21 amino acids long, termini counted. The CDR3 sequence: CSVLLCSKLFPPGWGSGELIF.

Details on this clone: This may stem from a read error, because a much larger clone lies one nucleotide away. This sequence joins TRDV1 and TRDJ1; the D gene is possibly TRDD2 (6 bases). Germline CDR1 reads TSWWSYY; CDR2 reads QGS. Trimming took off 1 base at V and 2 bases at J, with 26 bases between the two ends. The CDR3 extends over 20 amino acids. The DNA of the CDR3 is TGTGCTCTTGGGGAACCCTCGGTCCTACGAATAATGCCTTCTACCGATAAACTCATCTTT. As protein: CALGEPSVLRIMPSTDKLIF.

The chain employs TRDV1 and TRDJ1; D gene uncertain. Trimming cost V 2 bases and J 0 bases, with 25 bases left between them. Per germline, CDR1 TSWWSYY and CDR2 QGS. This CDR3 contains 20 residues. DNA of the CDR3: TGTGCTCTTGGGGAAATTGGGCGGCTACGTCTGGCGTCGTACACCGATAAACTCATCTTT. Translation gives CALGEIGRLRLASYTDKLIF.

This clone has a handful of counts. This sequence joins TRDV1 and TRDJ1; 11 bases map to TRDD3. CDR1 and CDR2 (germline): TSWWSYY, QGS. V lost 3 bases and J lost 2; bases outside the gene matches: 20. The CDR3 has 21 residues. As DNA, the CDR3 is TGTGCTCTTGGGGAGGCGTTTCCGGCTGGGGGATACCAGGTTTTTACCGATAAACTCATCTTT. It encodes CALGEAFPAGGYQVFTDKLIF.

The J gene is TRDJ1, the V gene TRDV1; 10 bases line up with TRDD3. The ends lost 1 base at V and 6 bases at J; junction bases unmatched: 8. CDR1 is TSWWSYY, CDR2 QGS, per germline. This CDR3 has 16 residues. CDR3 loop: CALGERLSGGYYKLIF. Written as DNA, the CDR3 is TGTGCTCTTGGGGAACGGTTATCTGGGGGATATTATAAACTCATCTTT.

V usage is TRDV2 and J usage is TRDJ3; 12 bases fit TRDD3. The CDR3 loop spans 20 amino acids. In germline, CDR1 is GEAIGNYY, CDR2 EKD. V shed 0 bases and J 0 bases; nucleotides not matched to a gene: 5. CDR3 nucleotides: TGTGCCTGTGACACCGTACTGGGGGATACTAGCTCCTGGGACACCCGACAGATGTTTTTC. This encodes CACDTVLGDTSSWDTRQMFF.

The chain carries TRDV1 and TRDJ1; possible D gene TRDD3, 5 bases. Germline assignment: CDR1 TSWWSYY and CDR2 QGS. This CDR3 region has 15 residues. Trimming stripped 2 bases from V and 7 bases from J, with 17 bases between. CDR3: CALGESSLTGFKLIF. In DNA form, the CDR3 reads TGTGCTCTTGGGGAAAGTTCCCTTACTGGCTTTAAACTCATCTTT.

This clone has more than one count but fewer than ten. The genes are TRDV1 and TRDJ1; 9 bases are shared with TRDD3. With 2 bases clipped from V and 4 bases from J, the junction kept 8 bases outside the gene matches. This CDR3 region has 16 residues. Germline CDR1 reads TSWWSYY; CDR2 reads QGS. CDR3 residues: CALGEYPWGMIDKLIF. The CDR3 bases are TGTGCTCTTGGGGAATATCCCTGGGGGATGATCGATAAACTCATCTTT.

Worth noting for this clone: Other DNA sequences in this specimen translate into the identical CDR3. This chain connects TRDV2 to TRDJ2, with 12 bases that match TRDD3. J gave up 4 bases and V 2 bases, and 1 base lay outside the gene matches. This CDR3 spans 15 amino acids. Germline values: CDR1 GEAIGNYY, CDR2 EKD. The CDR3 DNA sequence: TGTGCCTGTGACATACTGGGGGATACGACAGCACAACTCTTCTTT. Translation gives CACDILGDTTAQLFF.